One sample yielded the 2 T cell receptor beta chains listed below, sequenced in a study of shared clonotypes between healthy human individuals. TCRdb's table, derived via immunoSEQ multiplex PCR, lists solely in-frame clones and lacks some. The sample consists of over a million clones, roughly 70% of them appearing once. The specimen was memory CD4+ T cells sorted from blood. Subset specified: CD45RA-negative fraction. The receptors here all came from a man younger than 35 in good health.

This clone was seen repeatedly, ten times or more. Other DNA sequences in the same sample also yield this CDR3. This chain links TRBV6-1 with TRBJ2-2; D gene unclear. Trimming shortened V by 3 bases and J by 2 bases, and 4 bases separated the two germline ends. This CDR3 is built from 13 residues. Per the germline V gene, CDR1 is MNHNS and CDR2 is SASEGT. The CDR3: CASSEPNTGELFF. CDR3 DNA: TGTGCCAGCAGTGAGCCTAACACCGGGGAGCTGTTTTTT.

The sample holds one count of this clone. The rearrangement links TRBV5-1 to TRBJ1-2, with 8 bases that match TRBD1. CDR1 is SGHRS and CDR2 is YFSETQ in the germline V gene. J was trimmed by 4 bases and V by 3 bases; bases with no gene match: 5. CDR3 length equals 14 residues. This CDR3 is CASSSGGAGYGYTF. The CDR3 DNA reads TGCGCCAGCAGCTCAGGGGGCGCGGGCTATGGCTACACCTTC.